This T cell receptor beta chain was captured by sequencing in a study of radiotherapy plus CTLA-4 blockade in lung cancer. Study outcomes and limitations: Among blood TCR repertoires after radiotherapy plus ipilimumab, tumor-derived clones expanded.

Clones were sequenced by immunoSEQ multiplex PCR, and TCRdb holds only the in-frame ones, with some missing. The repertoire holds about 110,000 clones, with 81% as singletons. Regarding this clone: What it binds is not known.

This CDR3 is 13 amino acids long. V lost 0 bases and J 4 bases, leaving 6 bases between the germline ends. Germline loops: CDR1 LGHNA, CDR2 YSLEER. CTLA-4 blockade with ipilimumab, together with focal radiation, was given to patients with chemo-refractory metastatic non-small-cell lung cancer. This receptor was taken from a human donor with non-small cell lung cancer that progressed on radiotherapy plus ipilimumab. Some clones in this sample may be carry-over from other donors' samples. This chain uses TRBV4-3 with TRBJ2-5; D unresolved. The sample was peripheral blood, taken from a patient treated with radiotherapy plus ipilimumab. CDR3 sequence reads: CASSQDLRETQYF. The CDR3 DNA is TGCGCCAGCAGCCAAGATCTAAGAGAGACCCAGTACTTC.